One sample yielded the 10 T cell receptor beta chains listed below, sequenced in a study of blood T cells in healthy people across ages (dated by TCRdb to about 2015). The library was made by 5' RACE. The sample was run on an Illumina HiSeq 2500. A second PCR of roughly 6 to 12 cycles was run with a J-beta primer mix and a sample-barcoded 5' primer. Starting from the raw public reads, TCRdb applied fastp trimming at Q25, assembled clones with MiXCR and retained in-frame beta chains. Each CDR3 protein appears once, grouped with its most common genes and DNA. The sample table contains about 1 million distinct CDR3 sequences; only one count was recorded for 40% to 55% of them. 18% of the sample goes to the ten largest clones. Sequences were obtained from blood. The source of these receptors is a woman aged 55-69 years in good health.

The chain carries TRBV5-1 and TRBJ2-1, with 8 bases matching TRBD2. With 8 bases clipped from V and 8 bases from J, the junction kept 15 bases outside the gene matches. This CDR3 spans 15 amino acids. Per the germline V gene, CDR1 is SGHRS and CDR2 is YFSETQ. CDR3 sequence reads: CASRTESGRLDEQFF. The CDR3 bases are TGCGCCAGTAGGACTGAGAGCGGGAGATTAGATGAGCAGTTCTTC.

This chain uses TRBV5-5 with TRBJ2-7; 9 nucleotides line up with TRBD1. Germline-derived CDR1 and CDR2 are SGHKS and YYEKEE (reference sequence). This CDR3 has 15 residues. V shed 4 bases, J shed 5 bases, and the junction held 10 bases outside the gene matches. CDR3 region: CASSPRTGVPDEQYF. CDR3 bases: TGTGCCAGCAGCCCCAGGACAGGGGTCCCCGACGAGCAGTACTTC. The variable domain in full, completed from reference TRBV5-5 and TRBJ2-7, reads DAGVTQSPTHLIKTRGQQVTLRCSPISGHKSVSWYQQVLGQGPQFIFQYYEKEERGRGNFPDRFSARQFPNYSSELNVNALLLGDSALYLCASSPRTGVPDEQYFGPGTRLTVT.

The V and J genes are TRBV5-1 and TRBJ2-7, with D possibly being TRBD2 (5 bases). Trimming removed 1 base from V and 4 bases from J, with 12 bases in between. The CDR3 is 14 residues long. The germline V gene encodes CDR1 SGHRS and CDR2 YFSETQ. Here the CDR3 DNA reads TGCGCCAGCAGCTTGCGAGGGCTCGTGTACGAGCAGTACTTC. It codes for CASSLRGLVYEQYF.

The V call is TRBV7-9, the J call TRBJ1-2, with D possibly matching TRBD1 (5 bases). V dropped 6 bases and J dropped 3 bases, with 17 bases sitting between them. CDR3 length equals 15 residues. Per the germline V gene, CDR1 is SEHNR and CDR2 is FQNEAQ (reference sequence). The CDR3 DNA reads TGTGCCAGCAGTGGGACGGATCAAGGCGACTATGGCTACACCTTC. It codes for CASSGTDQGDYGYTF. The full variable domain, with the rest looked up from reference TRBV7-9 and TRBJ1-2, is DTGVSQNPRHKITKRGQNVTFRCDPISEHNRLYWYRQTLGQGPEFLTYFQNEAQLEKSRLLSDRFSAERPKGSFSTLEIQRTEQGDSAMYLCASSGTDQGDYGYTFGSGTRLTVV.

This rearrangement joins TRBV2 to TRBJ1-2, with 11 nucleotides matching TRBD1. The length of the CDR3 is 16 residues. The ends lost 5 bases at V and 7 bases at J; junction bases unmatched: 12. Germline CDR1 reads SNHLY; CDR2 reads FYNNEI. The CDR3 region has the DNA TGTGCCAGCAGTCCCCAGATGGGGGACAGGGGGGGTGGCTACACCTTC. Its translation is CASSPQMGDRGGGYTF.

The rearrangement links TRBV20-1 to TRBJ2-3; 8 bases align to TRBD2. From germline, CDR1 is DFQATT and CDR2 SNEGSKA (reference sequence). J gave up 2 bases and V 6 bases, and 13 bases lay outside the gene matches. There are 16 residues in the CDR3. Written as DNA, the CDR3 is TGCAGTGCCGAGGGTGGAACTAGCGGCCACACAGATACGCAGTATTTT. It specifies CSAEGGTSGHTDTQYF.

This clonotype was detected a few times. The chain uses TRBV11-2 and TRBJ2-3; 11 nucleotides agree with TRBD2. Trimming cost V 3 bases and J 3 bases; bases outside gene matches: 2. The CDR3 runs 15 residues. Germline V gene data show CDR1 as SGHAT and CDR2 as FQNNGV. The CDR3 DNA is TGTGCCAGCAGCTTGACTAGCGGGAAGACAGATACGCAGTATTTT. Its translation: CASSLTSGKTDTQYF.

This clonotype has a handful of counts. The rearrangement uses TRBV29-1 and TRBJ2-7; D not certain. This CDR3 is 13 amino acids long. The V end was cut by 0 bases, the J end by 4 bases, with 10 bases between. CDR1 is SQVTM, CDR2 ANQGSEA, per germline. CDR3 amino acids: CSVEDPVLYEQYF. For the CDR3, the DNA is TGCAGCGTTGAAGATCCGGTGCTTTACGAGCAGTACTTC.

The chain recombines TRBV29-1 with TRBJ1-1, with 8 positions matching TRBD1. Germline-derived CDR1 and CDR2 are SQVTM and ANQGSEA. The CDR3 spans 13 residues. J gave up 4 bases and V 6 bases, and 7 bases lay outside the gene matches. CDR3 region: CSVGQGQSTEAFF. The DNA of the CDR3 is TGCAGCGTAGGACAGGGACAGAGCACTGAAGCTTTCTTT.

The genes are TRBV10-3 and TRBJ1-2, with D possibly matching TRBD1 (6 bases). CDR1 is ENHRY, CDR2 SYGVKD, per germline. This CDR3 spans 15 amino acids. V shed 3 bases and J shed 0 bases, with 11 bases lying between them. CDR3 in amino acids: CAISDIGGSNYGYTF. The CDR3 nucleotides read TGTGCCATCAGTGACATCGGGGGCTCTAACTATGGCTACACCTTC.